This T cell receptor beta chain is drawn from a study of cytomegalovirus exposure and HLA in healthy donors. Study conclusions and caveats: Associated with HLA alleles at 0.05 false discovery rate in a later analysis were over 15,000 TCR beta sequences. Segments of the TCR beta V type were, in most cases, productive about 90% or about 30% of the time in an earlier analysis. The study found most TCR sequences rare, yet found some public TCRs in many donors.

The germline V and J ends were trimmed by 2 bases and 1 base, with 6 bases remaining between them. The CDR3 runs to 13 residues. Germline-derived CDR1 and CDR2 are SGHTA and FQGNSA. The PCR contained 60 Vbeta and 13 Jbeta primers. The repertoire was sequenced with immunoSEQ multiplex PCR; TCRdb's copy has only in-frame clones and lacks some. The repertoire holds around 140,000 clones, with about 75% as singletons. Details on this clone: The antigen remains unidentified.

This chain joins TRBV7-2 and TRBJ2-7; D call uncertain. This receptor was identified in a man under 40 in good health and CMV-seronegative. The sequenced sample consisted of PBMCs. The CDR3 coding sequence is TGTGCCAGCAGCTTACTCGTTTCCTACGAGCAGTACTTC. Translated: CASSLLVSYEQYF.